Each of the 16 T cell receptor beta chains below was sequenced from the same sample in a study of blood T cell repertoires in COVID-19. TCRdb keeps only in-frame clones here, not all; method: immunoSEQ multiplex PCR. The top ten clones hold 50% of a sample with more than 50,000 clones, about 75% of them seen once. Sequencing was carried out using peripheral blood. The receptors stem from a woman of 80 years or more with acute or convalescent COVID-19.

This clone has ten or more counts. The rearrangement links TRBV29-1 to TRBJ1-1; 7 bases are a match to TRBD1. J was trimmed by 6 bases and V by 6 bases; bases with no gene match: 10. The CDR3 has 13 residues. Per the germline V gene, CDR1 is SQVTM and CDR2 is ANQGSEA. CDR3: CSVAPGGGSEAFF. CDR3 sequence (DNA): TGCAGCGTGGCCCCAGGGGGTGGCTCTGAAGCTTTCTTT.

The rearrangement joins TRBV3-1 (or the pseudogene TRBV3-2) to TRBJ1-5; TRBD1 might be the D (5 bases). The V gene lost 1 base and the J gene lost 4 bases, with 11 bases spanning the gap. There are 15 residues in the CDR3. Germline V gives CDR1 LGHDT, CDR2 YNNKEL (reference sequence). The CDR3, as DNA: TGTGCCAGCAGCCAAGGAGCGGGGGATAATCAGCCCCAGCATTTT. It specifies CASSQGAGDNQPQHF.

The chain carries TRBV6-5 and TRBJ2-5; TRBD1 agrees at 9 bases. CDR3 length: 15 amino acids. The germline V gene has CDR1 MNHEY and CDR2 SVGAGI. V was clipped by 5 bases and J by 2 bases; unmatched bases: 6. The CDR3 sequence is CASSPGTGNQETQYF. The DNA for the CDR3 is TGTGCCAGCAGTCCCGGGACAGGGAATCAAGAGACCCAGTACTTC.

This clone was observed many times. The chain links TRBV28 to TRBJ1-5; D is perhaps TRBD1 (6 bases). This CDR3 comprises 15 residues. CDR1 MDHEN and CDR2 SYDVKM come from the germline V gene. V was pared by 8 bases and J by 6 bases, with 20 bases between. The CDR3 loop is CASAGAGVPGQPQHF. DNA for the CDR3: TGTGCCAGCGCAGGGGCAGGGGTTCCCGGTCAGCCCCAGCATTTT.

The V call is TRBV5-1, the J call TRBJ2-3, with 7 positions matching TRBD1. Trimming cost V 0 bases and J 2 bases; bases outside gene matches: 3. Germline CDR1 SGHRS, CDR2 YFSETQ. This CDR3 comprises 15 residues. DNA for the CDR3: TGCGCCAGCAGCTTGGCGAGGGGGCTCACAGATACGCAGTATTTT. Its protein is CASSLARGLTDTQYF.

The chain links TRBV2 to TRBJ2-2; D unresolved. V lost 8 bases and J 5 bases, leaving 15 bases between the germline ends. The CDR3 is made up of 14 amino acids. Germline CDR1 is SNHLY and CDR2 is FYNNEI. CDR3 DNA: TGTGCCAGCGGCCGATGGAGTGAGACCGGGGAGCTGTTTTTT. Translating gives CASGRWSETGELFF.

The chain joins TRBV19 to TRBJ1-2; D gene uncertain. The CDR3 is 13 amino acids. V was trimmed by 4 bases and J by 7 bases, leaving 13 bases between them. Germline V gene data show CDR1 as LNHDA and CDR2 as SQIVND (reference sequence). CDR3 nucleotide sequence: TGTGCCAGTAGTAGAGGTGATCCGGCTGGCTACACCTTC. It specifies CASSRGDPAGYTF.

The rearrangement joins TRBV4-3 to TRBJ2-2; weak D call: TRBD1 (6 bases). Trimming took 1 base from V and 5 from J, leaving 8 bases between them. The CDR3 spans 14 residues. In germline, CDR1 is LGHNA, CDR2 YSLEER. Here the CDR3 reads CASSQGQVTGELFF. Here the CDR3 DNA reads TGCGCCAGCAGCCAAGGACAGGTTACCGGGGAGCTGTTTTTT.

The V gene is TRBV6-4, the J gene TRBJ2-3; 8 bases are shared with TRBD1. Germline V gene lookup returns CDR1 MRHNA and CDR2 SNTAGT. The CDR3 contains 14 residues. With V trimmed by 5 bases and J by 3 bases, 4 bases remained unmatched. CDR3 in amino acids: CASSPQGGTDTQYF. Written as DNA, the CDR3 is TGTGCCAGCAGTCCACAGGGGGGAACAGATACGCAGTATTTT.

The J gene is TRBJ1-2, the V gene TRBV10-3; 7 bases are a match to TRBD1. Per germline, CDR1 ENHRY and CDR2 SYGVKD. The CDR3 consists of 16 residues. With 4 bases clipped from V and 2 bases from J, the junction kept 10 bases outside the gene matches. The CDR3 sequence: CAISGAGGPANYGYTF. For the CDR3, the DNA is TGTGCCATCAGTGGGGCAGGGGGGCCAGCAAACTATGGCTACACCTTC.

This sequence joins TRBV29-1 and TRBJ1-5; 10 bases agree with TRBD1. Germline V gene sequence: CDR1 SQVTM, CDR2 ANQGSEA. Losses at the gene ends were 6 bases for V and 4 bases for J; bases not matched to a gene: 3. The CDR3 is 13 amino acids. CDR3 amino acids: CSVGQGGNQPQHF. The CDR3 nucleotides are TGCAGCGTAGGACAGGGGGGGAATCAGCCCCAGCATTTT.

The rearrangement joins TRBV24-1 to TRBJ2-3; 14 bases align to TRBD2. Germline trimming cut 10 bases from V and 4 bases from J; bases unmatched to any gene: 0. Germline loops: CDR1 KGHDR, CDR2 SFDVKD. The CDR3 spans 13 residues. The CDR3, as DNA: TGTGCCACGGGACTAGCGGGAGCAGATACGCAGTATTTT. It yields the protein CATGLAGADTQYF.

V gene TRBV10-2 combines with J gene TRBJ1-2, with TRBD1 as a possible D gene (6 bases). CDR3 size: 16 residues. CDR1 and CDR2 from the germline V gene are WSHSY and SAAADI. The V end was cut by 2 bases, the J end by 2 bases, with 15 bases between. The CDR3, as DNA: TGCGCCAGCAGTGAGAGACAGGCCAGACCAAACTATGGCTACACCTTC. This encodes CASSERQARPNYGYTF.

The rearrangement uses TRBV5-4 and TRBJ2-5; D unresolved. CDR1 SGHNT and CDR2 YYREEE come from the germline V gene (reference sequence). Trimming took 1 base from V and 7 from J, leaving 8 bases between them. There are 12 residues in the CDR3. The CDR3: CASSLSQRTQYF. The CDR3 nucleotides read TGTGCCAGCAGCTTGAGCCAGCGGACCCAGTACTTC.

The V gene is TRBV6-2 or TRBV6-3, the J gene TRBJ1-5, with 9 bases identical to TRBD1. This CDR3 is built from 16 residues. From germline, CDR1 is MNHEY and CDR2 SVGEGT. V shed 6 bases and J 6 bases; nucleotides not matched to a gene: 12. The CDR3 is CASSRTGAEMVQPQHF. Written as DNA, the CDR3 is TGTGCCAGCAGCCGGACAGGGGCGGAGATGGTTCAGCCCCAGCATTTT.

The chain joins TRBV28 to TRBJ2-3, with TRBD1 matching 9 bases. The CDR3 length is 13 residues. Looked up from germline, CDR1 is MDHEN and CDR2 is SYDVKM. The CDR3 region is CGSRGQGPDTQYF. The CDR3 region has the DNA TGTGGGTCCAGGGGACAGGGACCCGATACGCAGTATTTT. Variable domain in full (rest from reference TRBV28 and TRBJ2-3): DVKVTQSSRYLVKRTGEKVFLECVQDMDHENMFWYRQDPGLGLRLIYFSYDVKMKEKGDIPEGYSVSREKKERFSLILESASTNQTSMYLCGSRGQGPDTQYFGPGTRLTVL.